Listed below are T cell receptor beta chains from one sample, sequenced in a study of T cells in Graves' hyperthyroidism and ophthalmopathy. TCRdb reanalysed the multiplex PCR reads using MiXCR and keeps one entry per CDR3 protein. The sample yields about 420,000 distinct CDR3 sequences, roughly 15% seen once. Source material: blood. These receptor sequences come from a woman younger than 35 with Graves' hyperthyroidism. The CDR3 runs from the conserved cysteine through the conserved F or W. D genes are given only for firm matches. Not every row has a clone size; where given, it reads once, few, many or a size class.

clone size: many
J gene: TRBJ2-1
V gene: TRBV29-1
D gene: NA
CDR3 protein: CSVEVRATGEQFF
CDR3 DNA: TGCAGCGTTGAGGTTCGGGCAACGGGCGAGCAGTTCTTC

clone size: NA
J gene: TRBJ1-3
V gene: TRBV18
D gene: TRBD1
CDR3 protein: CASSRSDRVLRNTIYF
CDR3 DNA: TGTGCCAGCTCACGCTCCGACAGGGTGTTAAGAAACACCATATATTTT

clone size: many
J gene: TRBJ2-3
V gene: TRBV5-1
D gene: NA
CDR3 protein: CASSLVSLPTDTQYF
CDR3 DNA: TGCGCCAGCAGCTTGGTGTCCCTCCCCACAGATACGCAGTATTTT

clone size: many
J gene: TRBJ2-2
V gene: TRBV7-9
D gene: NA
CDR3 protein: CASSLGTAPELFF
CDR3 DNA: TGTGCCAGCAGCTTAGGGACGGCTCCGGAGCTGTTTTTT

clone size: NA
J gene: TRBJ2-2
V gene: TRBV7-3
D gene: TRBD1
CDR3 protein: CASSLRQGAFTGELFF
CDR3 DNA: TGTGCCAGCAGCTTAAGACAGGGGGCATTCACCGGGGAGCTGTTTTTT

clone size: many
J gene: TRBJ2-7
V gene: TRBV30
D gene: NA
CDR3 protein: CAWITPGLSYEQYF
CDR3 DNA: TGTGCCTGGATTACTCCAGGGCTTTCTTACGAGCAGTACTTC

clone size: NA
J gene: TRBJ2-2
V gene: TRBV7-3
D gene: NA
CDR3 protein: CASSLGLGTGELFF
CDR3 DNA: TGTGCCAGCAGCCTCGGTCTAGGAACCGGGGAGCTGTTTTTT

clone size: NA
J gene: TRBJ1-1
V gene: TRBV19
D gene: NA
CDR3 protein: CVSSITGSNTEAFF
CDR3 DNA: TGTGTCAGTAGTATCACGGGGTCCAACACTGAAGCTTTCTTT

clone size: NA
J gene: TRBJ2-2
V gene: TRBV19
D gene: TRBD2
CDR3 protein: CASRRLAENTGELFF
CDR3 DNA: TGTGCCAGCCGAAGACTAGCGGAGAACACCGGGGAGCTGTTTTTT

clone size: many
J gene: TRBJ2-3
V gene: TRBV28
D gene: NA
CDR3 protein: CASSPQTTGLITDTQYF
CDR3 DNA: TGTGCCAGCAGTCCCCAAACGACGGGGCTTATTACAGATACGCAGTATTTT

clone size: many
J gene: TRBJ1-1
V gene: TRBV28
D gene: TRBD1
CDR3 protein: CASSPIGQGGNTEAFF
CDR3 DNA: TGTGCCAGCAGTCCGATCGGACAGGGGGGGAATACTGAAGCTTTCTTT

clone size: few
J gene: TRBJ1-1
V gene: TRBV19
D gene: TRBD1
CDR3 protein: CASSYLRRQGGNTEAFF
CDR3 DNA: TGTGCCAGTAGTTATCTCCGCCGACAGGGAGGGAACACTGAAGCTTTCTTT

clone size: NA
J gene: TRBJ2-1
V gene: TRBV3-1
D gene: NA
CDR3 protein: CASSQFRGLAGKMGQFF
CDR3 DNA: TGTGCCAGCAGCCAGTTCAGGGGGCTAGCGGGGAAAATGGGCCAGTTCTTC

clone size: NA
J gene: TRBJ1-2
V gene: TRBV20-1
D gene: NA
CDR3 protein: CSARDPGFGYTF
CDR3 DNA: TGCAGTGCCCGAGACCCAGGGTTCGGCTACACCTTC

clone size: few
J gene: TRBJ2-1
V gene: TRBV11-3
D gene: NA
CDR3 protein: CASSLMGGNEQFF
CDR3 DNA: TGTGCCAGCAGCCTAATGGGGGGCAATGAGCAGTTCTTC

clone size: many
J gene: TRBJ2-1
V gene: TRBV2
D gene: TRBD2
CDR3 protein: CASSEPAGRGNEQFF
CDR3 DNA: TGTGCCAGCAGTGAACCAGCGGGGAGGGGAAATGAGCAGTTCTTC

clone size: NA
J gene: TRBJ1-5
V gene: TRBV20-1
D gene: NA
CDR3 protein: CSARDGTGQYQPQHF
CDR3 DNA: TGCAGTGCTAGAGATGGAACTGGACAGTATCAGCCCCAGCATTTT

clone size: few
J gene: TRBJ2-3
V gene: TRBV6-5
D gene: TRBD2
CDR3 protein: CASSYTAGSTDTQYF
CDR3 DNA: TGTGCCAGCAGTTACACAGCGGGGAGCACAGATACGCAGTATTTT

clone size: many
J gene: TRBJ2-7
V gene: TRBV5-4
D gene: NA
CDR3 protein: CASSLNAVIFPYEQYF
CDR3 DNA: TGTGCCAGCAGCTTGAATGCGGTGATTTTTCCCTACGAGCAGTACTTC

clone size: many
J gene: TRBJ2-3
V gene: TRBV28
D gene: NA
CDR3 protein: CASRIPFSGSTDTQYF
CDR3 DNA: TGTGCCAGCAGAATTCCCTTTAGCGGCAGCACAGATACGCAGTATTTT

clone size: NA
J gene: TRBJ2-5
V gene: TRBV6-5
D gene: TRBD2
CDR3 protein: CASSYSLASGTYF
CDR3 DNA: TGTGCCAGCAGTTACTCATTGGCTAGCGGGACGTACTTC

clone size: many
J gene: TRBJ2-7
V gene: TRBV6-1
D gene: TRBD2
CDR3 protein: CASTTGLAPYEQYF
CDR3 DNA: TGTGCCAGCACGACGGGACTAGCGCCCTACGAGCAGTACTTC

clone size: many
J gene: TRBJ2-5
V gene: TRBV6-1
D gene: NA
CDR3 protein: CASRPNWNQETQYF
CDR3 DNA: TGTGCCAGCAGGCCAAACTGGAACCAAGAGACCCAGTACTTC

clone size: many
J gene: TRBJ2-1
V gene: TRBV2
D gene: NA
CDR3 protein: CASDQRRSGDEQFF
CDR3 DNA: TGTGCCAGCGACCAAAGACGTTCCGGGGATGAGCAGTTCTTC

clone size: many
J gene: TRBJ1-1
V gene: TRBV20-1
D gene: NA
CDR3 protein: CSASRRPTEAFF
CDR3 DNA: TGCAGTGCTAGTCGACGGCCCACTGAAGCTTTCTTT